The 2 T cell receptor beta chains below all came from one sample that was sequenced in a study of cytomegalovirus exposure and HLA in healthy donors. 13 Jbeta primers and 60 Vbeta primers were used for the PCR. The assay was immunoSEQ multiplex PCR, and TCRdb's table has in-frame clones only and misses some. The data hold 200,000 to 300,000 clones, with more than 75% observed a single time. Sequencing used PBMCs. The receptors were gathered from a middle-aged woman in good health and CMV-seropositive.

The chain combines TRBV9 with TRBJ2-7, with TRBD2 matching 9 bases. V trimming: 3 bases; J trimming: 3 bases; junction bases outside the gene matches: 10. The CDR3 loop spans 16 amino acids. The germline V gene encodes CDR1 SGDLS and CDR2 YYNGEE. The CDR3 sequence: CASSGSTSGNLYEQYF. CDR3 sequence (DNA): TGTGCCAGCAGCGGATCGACTAGCGGAAACCTCTACGAGCAGTACTTC.

The rearrangement uses TRBV19 and TRBJ2-7, with TRBD1 matching 10 bases. J gave up 4 bases and V 5 bases, and 11 bases lay outside the gene matches. The CDR3 length is 16 residues. Germline loops: CDR1 LNHDA, CDR2 SQIVND (reference sequence). The chain's CDR3 is CASSSITTGGRYEQYF. CDR3 nucleotides: TGTGCCAGTAGTTCTATAACGACAGGGGGCAGATACGAGCAGTACTTC.